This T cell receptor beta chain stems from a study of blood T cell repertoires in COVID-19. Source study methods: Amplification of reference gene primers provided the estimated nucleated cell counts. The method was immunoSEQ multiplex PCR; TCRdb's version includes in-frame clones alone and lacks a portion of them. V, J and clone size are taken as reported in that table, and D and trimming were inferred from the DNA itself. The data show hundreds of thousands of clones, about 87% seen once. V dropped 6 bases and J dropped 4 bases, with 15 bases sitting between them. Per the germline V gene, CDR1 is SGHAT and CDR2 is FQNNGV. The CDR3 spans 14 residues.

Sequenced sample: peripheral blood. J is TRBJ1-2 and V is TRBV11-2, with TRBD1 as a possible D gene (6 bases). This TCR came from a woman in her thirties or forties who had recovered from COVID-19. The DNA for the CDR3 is TGTGCCAGCAGTAATATTAGGACAGCCTATGGCTACACCTTC. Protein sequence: CASSNIRTAYGYTF. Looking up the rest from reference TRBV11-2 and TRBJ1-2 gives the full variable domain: EAGVAQSPRYKIIEKRQSVAFWCNPISGHATLYWYQQILGQGPKLLIQFQNNGVVDDSQLPKDRFSAERLKGVDSTLKIQPAKLEDSAVYLCASSNIRTAYGYTFGSGTRLTVV.